A single sample is the source of the 30 T cell receptor beta chains below, sequenced in a study of cytomegalovirus exposure and HLA in healthy donors (dated by TCRdb to the late 2010s). Preparation of the library involved the immunoSEQ multiplex PCR assay. A mixture of 60 forward primers for TCR Vbeta segments and 13 reverse primers for TCR Jbeta segments was used in the multiplex PCR. TCRdb re-hosts the immuneACCESS table, in-frame sequences only. Its copies lack some clones; in the studies checked, an unresolved V gene accounts for under half of them, and the cause for the rest is not known. This sample holds about 130,000 clones; 15% to 20% were observed only once. The ten top clones hold approximately 2.9% of the sample. Sequenced sample: PBMCs. The receptors shown here come from a female donor in good health and CMV-seropositive.

This clone was seen more than once but under ten times. The chain joins TRBV7-9 to TRBJ2-7; possibly TRBD1 for D (5 bases). V was cut by 5 bases and J by 6 bases, with 20 bases left in between. The germline gives CDR1 SEHNR, CDR2 FQNEAQ (reference sequence). This CDR3 has 15 residues. DNA of the CDR3: TGTGCCAGCAGCATTAGGTTTCAGGGTTCGGGCGAGCAGTACTTC. Protein sequence: CASSIRFQGSGEQYF.

The genes are TRBV4-2 and TRBJ2-7; 9 positions match TRBD2. J lost 3 bases, V lost 4 bases, and 10 bases had no gene match. CDR1 LGHNA and CDR2 YNFKEQ come from the germline V gene. This CDR3 spans 16 amino acids. The CDR3 region is CASSPGLAREDYEQYF. CDR3 nucleotide sequence: TGTGCCAGCAGCCCCGGACTAGCGCGGGAGGACTACGAGCAGTACTTC.

This clone turned up a few times. The rearrangement uses TRBV29-1 and TRBJ2-2; 7 bases are shared with TRBD1. Germline CDR1 reads SQVTM; CDR2 reads ANQGSEA. V shed 5 bases, J shed 6 bases, and the junction held 0 bases outside the gene matches. CDR3 size: 11 residues. The CDR3 nucleotides read TGCAGCGTTAGGGGGCCCGGGGAGCTGTTTTTT. It yields the protein CSVRGPGELFF.

This clone appeared a few times. The genes are TRBV5-1 and TRBJ1-1; D remains unclear. CDR1 is SGHRS, CDR2 YFSETQ, per germline. V lost 0 bases, J lost 1 base, and 7 bases lay in between. This CDR3 has 14 amino acids. The CDR3 is CASSLDSRNTEAFF. For the CDR3, the DNA is TGCGCCAGCAGCTTGGACAGCAGGAACACTGAAGCTTTCTTT. Based on the CDR3 plus reference TRBV5-1 and TRBJ1-1, the full variable domain is KAGVTQTPRYLIKTRGQQVTLSCSPISGHRSVSWYQQTPGQGLQFLFEYFSETQRNKGNFPGRFSGRQFSNSRSEMNVSTLELGDSALYLCASSLDSRNTEAFFGQGTRLTVV.

This clone was observed a handful of times. The chain is built from TRBV27 and TRBJ2-5; 10 positions match TRBD2. The CDR3 loop spans 15 amino acids. Per germline, CDR1 MNHEY and CDR2 SMNVEV (reference sequence). V shed 5 bases, J shed 5 bases, and the junction held 8 bases outside the gene matches. CDR3 in amino acids: CASSLLGLASETQYF. CDR3 in DNA: TGTGCCAGCAGTCTGCTGGGACTAGCGAGCGAGACCCAGTACTTC.

This clone was observed a handful of times. This chain joins TRBV10-3 and TRBJ1-5; D ambiguous. The CDR3 totals 15 residues. The V end was cut by 2 bases, the J end by 0 bases, with 8 bases between. The germline V gene has CDR1 ENHRY and CDR2 SYGVKD. The CDR3 spells CAISEAGYSNQPQHF. CDR3 DNA sequence: TGTGCCATCAGTGAGGCAGGTTATAGCAATCAGCCCCAGCATTTT.

The J gene is TRBJ1-2, the V gene TRBV28; tentatively, D is TRBD1 (5 bases). This CDR3 spans 13 amino acids. CDR1 and CDR2 from the germline V gene are MDHEN and SYDVKM. Trimming stripped 4 bases from V and 9 bases from J, with 15 bases between. This chain's CDR3 is CASSYSGGGSYTF. The CDR3 nucleotides are TGTGCCAGCAGTTACAGTGGGGGGGGTAGCTACACCTTC.

This clone turned up a few times. V usage is TRBV27 and J usage is TRBJ2-1; perhaps TRBD2 as D (5 bases). The germline V gene has CDR1 MNHEY and CDR2 SMNVEV (reference sequence). This CDR3 is built from 15 residues. Trimming pared 6 bases from V and 4 bases from J, leaving 16 bases between. CDR3 amino acids: CASSPDSPTYNEQFF. The DNA for the CDR3 is TGTGCCAGCAGCCCGGACTCCCCCACATACAATGAGCAGTTCTTC.

This clone was seen only a few times. The chain has TRBV28 and TRBJ2-7; 11 bases match TRBD2. Trimming at V came to 3 bases and at J to 5 bases, leaving 9 bases not matched to a gene. CDR1 MDHEN and CDR2 SYDVKM come from the germline V gene. This CDR3 comprises 16 residues. CDR3 protein: CASSFLLAGAGHEQYF. In DNA form, the CDR3 reads TGTGCCAGCAGTTTCCTACTAGCGGGGGCCGGACACGAGCAGTACTTC.

This chain joins TRBV29-1 and TRBJ2-2, with 7 bases lining up with TRBD1. After removal of 6 bases from V and 6 bases from J, the junction contained 10 bases not matched to a gene. The CDR3 is made up of 14 amino acids. The germline V gene encodes CDR1 SQVTM and CDR2 ANQGSEA. Written as DNA, the CDR3 is TGCAGCGTCAAGGTACAGGGGCGTCCCGGGGAGCTGTTTTTT. Residues: CSVKVQGRPGELFF.

This chain links TRBV5-4 with TRBJ1-4; D remains unclear. This CDR3 contains 15 residues. The ends were cut back, 0 bases at V and 8 bases at J, with 14 bases in the middle. Germline loops: CDR1 SGHNT, CDR2 YYREEE (reference sequence). As DNA, the CDR3 is TGTGCCAGCAGCTTGGATGGGTCAAGCGGGGAAAAACTGTTTTTT. Its protein is CASSLDGSSGEKLFF.

The chain is built from TRBV19 and TRBJ1-5, with D tentatively TRBD1 (5 bases). The ends were cut back, 6 bases at V and 0 bases at J, with 12 bases in the middle. The CDR3 extends over 15 amino acids. Germline V gives CDR1 LNHDA, CDR2 SQIVND (reference sequence). The CDR3 spells CASSDSQYSNQPQHF. CDR3 nucleotide sequence: TGTGCCAGTAGCGACAGTCAGTATAGCAATCAGCCCCAGCATTTT. The full variable domain, with the rest looked up from reference TRBV19 and TRBJ1-5, is DGGITQSPKYLFRKEGQNVTLSCEQNLNHDAMYWYRQDPGQGLRLIYYSQIVNDFQKGDIAEGYSVSREKKESFPLTVTSAQKNPTAFYLCASSDSQYSNQPQHFGDGTRLSIL.

V usage is TRBV7-3 and J usage is TRBJ2-5, with a weak D call TRBD1 (6 bases). The CDR3 spans 13 residues. V was cut by 7 bases and J by 1 base, with 10 bases left in between. Per germline, CDR1 SGHTA and CDR2 FQGTGA. The chain's CDR3 is CASNSGAQETQYF. CDR3 DNA: TGTGCCAGCAACTCAGGGGCCCAAGAGACCCAGTACTTC.

This clone was observed a handful of times. The chain recombines TRBV28 with TRBJ2-3, with unresolved D. V lost 1 base and J 2 bases, leaving 13 bases between the germline ends. Germline assignment: CDR1 MDHEN and CDR2 SYDVKM. The CDR3 totals 16 residues. The CDR3 loop reads CASSLSGFALTDTQYF. The CDR3 DNA reads TGTGCCAGCAGTTTATCAGGTTTTGCCCTCACAGATACGCAGTATTTT.

The sample holds a few counts of this clone. The chain employs TRBV5-1 and TRBJ2-3, with D perhaps TRBD2 (6 bases). CDR1 SGHRS and CDR2 YFSETQ come from the germline V gene. The CDR3 covers 14 residues. The V end lost 5 bases, the J end lost 1 base, and 11 bases lay between the germline ends. CDR3 coding DNA: TGCGCCAGCAGTCCTAGCGAGCGCACAGATACGCAGTATTTT. This encodes CASSPSERTDTQYF.

The rearrangement joins TRBV19 to TRBJ2-7; TRBD2 matches at 13 bases. J gave up 4 bases and V 5 bases, and 2 bases lay outside the gene matches. The CDR3 is 14 amino acids. Germline V lookup: CDR1 LNHDA, CDR2 SQIVND (reference sequence). The CDR3 nucleotides read TGTGCCAGTAGTCCGGGACTAGCGGGGTACGAGCAGTACTTC. It codes for CASSPGLAGYEQYF.

The chain joins TRBV7-2 to TRBJ1-6; D is ambiguous. V dropped 1 base and J dropped 4 bases, with 11 bases sitting between them. The CDR3 extends over 16 amino acids. Germline values: CDR1 SGHTA, CDR2 FQGNSA. The CDR3 region is CASSLEAGVYNSPLHF. CDR3 DNA: TGTGCCAGCAGCTTAGAAGCAGGCGTGTATAATTCACCCCTCCACTTT.

This clone showed up just a few times. The DNA for the CDR3 is TGTGCCAGCAGTCCTTTCCAGGAGACCCAGTACTTC. As protein: CASSPFQETQYF. The chain joins TRBV7-9 to TRBJ2-5; D remains unclear. The CDR3 is made up of 12 amino acids. Germline V CDR1 and CDR2: SEHNR, FQNEAQ (reference sequence). V dropped 6 bases and J dropped 5 bases, with 10 bases sitting between them.

The rearrangement joins TRBV9 to TRBJ1-2, with 7 bases matching TRBD1. The CDR3 consists of 13 residues. V shed 3 bases and J 4 bases; nucleotides not matched to a gene: 3. Germline V lookup: CDR1 SGDLS, CDR2 YYNGEE. CDR3 in amino acids: CASSATGTYGYTF. The CDR3 DNA is TGTGCCAGCAGCGCGACAGGGACCTATGGCTACACCTTC.

V is TRBV2 and J is TRBJ2-1, with 12 bases matching TRBD2. The V gene's germline CDR1 is SNHLY and CDR2 FYNNEI. J gave up 5 bases and V 9 bases, and 2 bases lay outside the gene matches. This CDR3 spans 13 amino acids. CDR3 sequence: CASGLAGNNEQFF. CDR3 bases: TGTGCCAGTGGACTAGCGGGGAACAATGAGCAGTTCTTC.

This clone was observed a handful of times. The CDR3 bases are TGTGCCAGCAGGTTCGTCGGGGGAAATAGCAATCAGCCCCAGCATTTT. It specifies CASRFVGGNSNQPQHF. The chain couples TRBV28 to TRBJ1-5, with a possible D match to TRBD1 (5 bases). V lost 6 bases and J 0 bases, leaving 15 bases between the germline ends. Looked up from germline, CDR1 is MDHEN and CDR2 is SYDVKM. The CDR3 extends over 16 amino acids.

A few counts support this clone. DNA for the CDR3: TGTGCCTGGAGCCGGGACAGTGGATCACCCCTCCACTTT. Its translation: CAWSRDSGSPLHF. V gene TRBV30 combines with J gene TRBJ1-6, with 7 bases identical to TRBD1. This CDR3 spans 13 amino acids. Germline CDR1 is GTSNPN and CDR2 is SVGIG (reference sequence). Trimming cost V 3 bases and J 10 bases; bases outside gene matches: 6.

This clone has a handful of counts. The DNA for the CDR3 is TGTGCCAGCAGCCTCATGCGGGGCGCGAGTGGCTACACCTTC. Amino acids: CASSLMRGASGYTF. This chain joins TRBV5-5 and TRBJ1-2; D perhaps matches TRBD1 (5 bases). Germline-derived CDR1 and CDR2 are SGHKS and YYEKEE (reference sequence). Trimming pared 4 bases from V and 7 bases from J, leaving 17 bases between. This CDR3 region has 14 residues.

This clone appeared a few times. This sequence joins TRBV7-2 and TRBJ2-7; the D is unclear. The CDR3 contains 13 residues. V shed 3 bases and J shed 0 bases, with 6 bases lying between them. Germline lookup yields CDR1 SGHTA and CDR2 FQGNSA. DNA of the CDR3: TGTGCCAGCAGCTTTGACACCTCCTACGAGCAGTACTTC. Encoded protein: CASSFDTSYEQYF.

This chain links TRBV30 with TRBJ1-6; D unresolved. The length of the CDR3 is 13 residues. Per the germline V gene, CDR1 is GTSNPN and CDR2 is SVGIG (reference sequence). V lost 0 bases and J lost 6, with 6 bases in between. The CDR3 DNA sequence: TGTGCCTGGAGTGTATACGGTAATTCACCCCTCCACTTT. It translates to CAWSVYGNSPLHF.

In this sample, this clone turned up a few times. J is TRBJ2-3 and V is TRBV5-1; 8 positions match TRBD2. This CDR3 comprises 16 residues. The junction had 8 bases not matched to a gene; V was cut back by 2 bases and J by 3 bases. Germline V gene sequence: CDR1 SGHRS, CDR2 YFSETQ. The CDR3 spells CASSFDPAGVTDTQYF. DNA for the CDR3: TGCGCCAGCAGCTTCGATCCAGCGGGGGTTACAGATACGCAGTATTTT.

This clone was counted between two and nine times. The chain has TRBV14 and TRBJ1-2, with no clear D. Trimming cost V 2 bases and J 2 bases, with 3 bases left between them. Germline assignment: CDR1 SGHDN and CDR2 FVKESK. There are 12 residues in the CDR3. In nucleotides, the CDR3 is TGTGCCAGCAGCCAACCAAACTATGGCTACACCTTC. Its translation: CASSQPNYGYTF.

V and J are TRBV28 and TRBJ1-2; D may be TRBD1 (6 bases). The CDR3 is made up of 15 amino acids. CDR1 and CDR2 from the germline V gene are MDHEN and SYDVKM. The V gene lost 6 bases and the J gene lost 1 base, with 15 bases spanning the gap. The CDR3 bases are TGTGCCAGCAGGACCCGGTTAGGGGGTAACTATGGCTACACCTTC. It encodes CASRTRLGGNYGYTF.

This clone showed up just a few times. V is TRBV28 and J is TRBJ1-5; weak D call: TRBD1 (6 bases). The CDR3 runs to 16 residues. V was shortened by 4 bases and J by 0 bases, with 13 bases between the two germline ends. Germline loops: CDR1 MDHEN, CDR2 SYDVKM. The CDR3 reads CASSSSTGISNQPQHF. The DNA of the CDR3 is TGTGCCAGCAGTTCCTCTACAGGGATTAGCAATCAGCCCCAGCATTTT.

The chain recombines TRBV6-6 with TRBJ1-1; tentatively, D is TRBD1 (5 bases). CDR1 MNHNY and CDR2 SVGAGI come from the germline V gene (reference sequence). This CDR3 spans 13 amino acids. V lost 6 bases, J lost 3 bases, and 11 bases lay in between. CDR3 sequence reads: CASRYQGDTEAFF. The CDR3, as DNA: TGTGCCAGCAGATATCAGGGCGACACTGAAGCTTTCTTT.